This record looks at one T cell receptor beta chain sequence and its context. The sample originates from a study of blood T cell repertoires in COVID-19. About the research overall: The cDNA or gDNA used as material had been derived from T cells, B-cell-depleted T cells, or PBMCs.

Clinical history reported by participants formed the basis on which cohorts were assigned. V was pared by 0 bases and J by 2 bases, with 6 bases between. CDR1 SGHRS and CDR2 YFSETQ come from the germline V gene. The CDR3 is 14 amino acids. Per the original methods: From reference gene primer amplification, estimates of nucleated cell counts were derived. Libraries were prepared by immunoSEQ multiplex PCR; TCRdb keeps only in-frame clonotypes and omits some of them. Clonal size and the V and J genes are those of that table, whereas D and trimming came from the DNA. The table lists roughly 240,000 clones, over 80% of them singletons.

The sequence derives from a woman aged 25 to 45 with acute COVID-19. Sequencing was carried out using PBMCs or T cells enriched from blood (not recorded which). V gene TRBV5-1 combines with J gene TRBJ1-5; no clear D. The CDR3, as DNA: TGCGCCAGCAGCTTGGAGTCAGGCAATCAGCCCCAGCATTTT. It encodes CASSLESGNQPQHF.